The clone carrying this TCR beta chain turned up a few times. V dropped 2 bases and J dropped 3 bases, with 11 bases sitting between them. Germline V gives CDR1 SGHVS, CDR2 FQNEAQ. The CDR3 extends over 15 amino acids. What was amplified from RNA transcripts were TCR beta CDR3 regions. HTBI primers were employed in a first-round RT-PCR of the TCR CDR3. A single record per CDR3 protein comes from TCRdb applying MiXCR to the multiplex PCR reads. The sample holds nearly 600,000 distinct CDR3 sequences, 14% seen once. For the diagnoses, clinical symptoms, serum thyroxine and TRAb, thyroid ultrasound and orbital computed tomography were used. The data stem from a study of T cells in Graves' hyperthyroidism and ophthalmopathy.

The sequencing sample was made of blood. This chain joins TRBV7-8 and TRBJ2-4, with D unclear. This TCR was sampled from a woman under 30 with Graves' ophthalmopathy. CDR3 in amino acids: CASSLSGYLKNIQYF. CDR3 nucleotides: TGTGCCAGCAGCTTATCTGGTTATCTCAAAAACATTCAGTACTTC. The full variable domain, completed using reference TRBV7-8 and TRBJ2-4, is GAGVSQSPRYKVAKRGQDVALRCDPISGHVSLFWYQQALGQGPEFLTYFQNEAQLDKSGLPSDRFFAERPEGSVSTLKIQRTQQEDSAVYLCASSLSGYLKNIQYFGAGTRLSVL.